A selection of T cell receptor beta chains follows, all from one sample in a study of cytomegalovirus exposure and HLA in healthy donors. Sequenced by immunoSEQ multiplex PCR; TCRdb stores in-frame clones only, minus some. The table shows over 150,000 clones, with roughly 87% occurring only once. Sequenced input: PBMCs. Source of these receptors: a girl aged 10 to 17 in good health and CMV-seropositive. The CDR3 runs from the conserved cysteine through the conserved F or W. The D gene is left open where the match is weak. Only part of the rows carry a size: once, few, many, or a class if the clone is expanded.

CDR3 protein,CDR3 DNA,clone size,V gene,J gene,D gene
CASGRNQETQYF,TGTGCCAGCGGCAGAAACCAAGAGACCCAGTACTTC,few,TRBV2,TRBJ2-5,NA
CSVEDLYEQYF,TGCAGCGTTGAAGACCTATACGAGCAGTACTTC,few,TRBV29-1,TRBJ2-7,NA
CASSPGTGSPYEQYF,TGTGCCAGCAGTCCGGGGACAGGGAGCCCCTACGAGCAGTACTTC,NA,TRBV28,TRBJ2-7,TRBD1
CASTAPSTGNYGYTF,TGTGCCAGTACTGCCCCCTCGACTGGGAACTATGGCTACACCTTC,NA,TRBV19,TRBJ1-2,NA
CASSLRPGVRYGYTF,TGTGCCAGCAGCTTAAGGCCAGGGGTGCGGTATGGCTACACCTTC,NA,TRBV7-2,TRBJ1-2,NA
CASSSRGIRDRGRYEQYF,TGTGCCAGCAGCTCGCGGGGGATCCGGGACAGGGGGCGGTACGAGCAGTACTTC,NA,TRBV5-4,TRBJ2-7,TRBD1
CASSLGTSGNIYEQYF,TGTGCCAGCAGTTTAGGGACTAGCGGGAATATCTACGAGCAGTACTTC,NA,TRBV27,TRBJ2-7,TRBD2
CASSIDEVPLQETQYF,TGTGCCAGCAGCATCGACGAGGTGCCCTTACAAGAGACCCAGTACTTC,NA,TRBV7-9,TRBJ2-5,NA
CASVSGRAYEQYF,TGTGCCAGCGTTAGCGGGAGGGCCTACGAGCAGTACTTC,NA,TRBV2,TRBJ2-7,TRBD2
CAISESAYGYTF,TGTGCCATCAGTGAGTCAGCCTATGGCTACACCTTC,few,TRBV10-3,TRBJ1-2,NA
CVSSETSGGYSYEQYF,TGTGTCAGCAGTGAAACTAGCGGGGGGTACTCCTACGAGCAGTACTTC,once,TRBV7-6,TRBJ2-7,TRBD2
CASSYSGRSGNTIYF,TGTGCCAGCAGTTACTCGGGCAGATCTGGAAACACCATATATTTT,NA,TRBV6-5,TRBJ1-3,NA
CASTKAANPTSTDTQYF,TGTGCCAGCACAAAGGCGGCCAACCCGACTAGCACAGATACGCAGTATTTT,NA,TRBV7-3,TRBJ2-3,NA
CASSRPLEGIYGYTF,TGTGCCAGCAGTCGCCCATTGGAGGGGATCTATGGCTACACCTTC,NA,TRBV28,TRBJ1-2,NA
CASSPSGRTYNEQFF,TGTGCCAGCTCGCCCAGCGGGAGGACCTACAATGAGCAGTTCTTC,NA,TRBV18,TRBJ2-1,TRBD2
CASSLLTGSDKNIQYF,TGTGCCAGCAGTTTGCTTACAGGGAGTGATAAAAACATTCAGTACTTC,NA,TRBV28,TRBJ2-4,NA
CASSLARGRISNQPQHF,TGTGCCAGCAGCTTAGCGAGAGGAAGGATTAGCAATCAGCCCCAGCATTTT,few,TRBV7-8,TRBJ1-5,NA
CASSLSAGTATYEQYF,TGTGCCAGCAGTTTATCGGCGGGGACAGCGACCTACGAGCAGTACTTC,NA,TRBV27,TRBJ2-7,NA
CASSRGGAAYEQYF,TGTGCCAGCAGCCGAGGGGGCGCGGCCTACGAGCAGTACTTC,few,TRBV28,TRBJ2-7,TRBD1
CASSGGLAGGFQETQYF,TGTGCCAGCAGCGGGGGACTAGCGGGAGGATTTCAAGAGACCCAGTACTTC,once,TRBV7-9,TRBJ2-5,TRBD2
CAISEEGQGLTEAFF,TGTGCCATCAGTGAGGAAGGGCAGGGCTTAACTGAAGCTTTCTTT,NA,TRBV10-3,TRBJ1-1,NA
CASSLVGENEKLFF,TGTGCCAGCAGTTTGGTAGGGGAAAATGAAAAACTGTTTTTT,NA,TRBV28,TRBJ1-4,NA
CASSYPGTSSNEQFF,TGTGCCAGCAGTTACCCCGGGACTAGTTCAAATGAGCAGTTCTTC,NA,TRBV6-5,TRBJ2-1,TRBD2
CASSEFGRRRDDNEQFF,TGTGCCAGCAGTGAATTCGGTCGGAGGCGGGACGACAATGAGCAGTTCTTC,few,TRBV6-1,TRBJ2-1,NA
CASSPDRDRYGYTF,TGTGCCAGCAGTCCGGACAGGGATCGATATGGCTACACCTTC,NA,TRBV28,TRBJ1-2,TRBD1
CASALDGRGDTEAFF,TGCGCCAGCGCCCTCGATGGCAGGGGTGACACTGAAGCTTTCTTT,NA,TRBV5-1,TRBJ1-1,NA
CSAGTGGSGANVLTF,TGCAGCGCCGGGACAGGGGGCTCTGGGGCCAACGTCCTGACTTTC,few,TRBV29-1,TRBJ2-6,TRBD1
CASSLGGYSEAFF,TGTGCCAGCAGCTTAGGTGGTTACAGTGAAGCTTTCTTT,NA,TRBV11-2,TRBJ1-1,NA
CASSFTGGSAGYTF,TGTGCCAGCAGCTTTACAGGGGGCTCGGCAGGCTACACCTTC,NA,TRBV7-9,TRBJ1-2,TRBD1
CASSPTGGRHGGYTF,TGTGCCAGCAGCCCCACAGGGGGTCGGCATGGAGGCTACACCTTC,NA,TRBV7-3,TRBJ1-2,TRBD1
CAISPDSGTEAFF,TGTGCCATCAGCCCGGACTCGGGGACTGAAGCTTTCTTT,NA,TRBV10-3,TRBJ1-1,NA
CASSRGGVAGGPRQETQYF,TGTGCCAGCAGCCGCGGGGGTGTAGCGGGGGGGCCGCGGCAAGAGACCCAGTACTTC,NA,TRBV7-3,TRBJ2-5,TRBD2
CASSLIGRGTSNYGYTF,TGTGCCAGCAGTTTAATCGGCAGGGGTACGTCTAACTATGGCTACACCTTC,NA,TRBV28,TRBJ1-2,NA
CASSELSWTKSSGANVLTF,TGTGCCAGCAGTGAACTTTCGTGGACAAAGAGCTCTGGGGCCAACGTCCTGACTTTC,NA,TRBV2,TRBJ2-6,NA
CASSLGGDTEAFF,TGTGCCAGCAGTTTAGGAGGGGACACTGAAGCTTTCTTT,NA,TRBV28,TRBJ1-1,NA
CASSYPGTGDQPQHF,TGTGCCAGCAGTTACCCAGGGACAGGGGATCAGCCCCAGCATTTT,NA,TRBV6-6,TRBJ1-5,TRBD1
CASQQGAYYEQYF,TGTGCCAGCCAACAGGGGGCGTATTACGAGCAGTACTTC,NA,TRBV28,TRBJ2-7,TRBD1
CASTEGLGNTIYF,TGTGCCAGCACCGAGGGCCTCGGAAACACCATATATTTT,NA,TRBV6-5,TRBJ1-3,NA
CASSTDRGPGYTF,TGTGCCAGCAGCACGGACAGGGGGCCTGGCTACACCTTC,NA,TRBV5-4,TRBJ1-2,TRBD1
CASSELYYEQYF,TGTGCCAGCAGCGAACTTTACTACGAGCAGTACTTC,few,TRBV6-1,TRBJ2-7,NA
CASSLGRREVETQYF,TGTGCCAGCAGCTTGGGGAGGCGGGAGGTAGAGACCCAGTACTTC,NA,TRBV5-4,TRBJ2-5,TRBD2
CASSPRSGGSGETQYF,TGTGCCAGCTCACCACGAAGCGGGGGATCGGGAGAGACCCAGTACTTC,NA,TRBV18,TRBJ2-5,TRBD2